Below are 32 T cell receptor beta chains sequenced from a single sample in a study of OX40 agonist ivuxolimab in advanced cancers. The method was immunoSEQ multiplex PCR; TCRdb's version includes in-frame clones alone and lacks a portion of them. The data show tens of thousands of clones, with 89% seen just once and 0.15% to 0.2% held by the top ten. Material: CD4+ or CD8+ T cells sorted from blood, obtained in a trial of the OX40 agonist ivuxolimab. These TCRs come from an adult with an advanced solid tumor such as melanoma, head and neck, liver or kidney cancer.

The chain couples TRBV5-5 to TRBJ2-3, with D tentatively TRBD1 (6 bases). V was cut by 4 bases and J by 2 bases, with 17 bases left in between. Germline V gene data show CDR1 as SGHKS and CDR2 as YYEKEE (reference sequence). This CDR3 has 16 residues. The CDR3 sequence: CASSRGQLTATDTQYF. The CDR3 region has the DNA TGTGCCAGCAGCCGTGGACAGTTGACAGCCACAGATACGCAGTATTTT.

The CDR3 region has the DNA TGCAGTGCTAGAGATACCTACGAGCAGTACGTC. Residues: CSARDTYEQYV. V is TRBV20-1 and J is TRBJ2-7, with D unresolved. The CDR3 totals 11 residues. The germline V gene has CDR1 DFQATT and CDR2 SNEGSKA (reference sequence). Between the trimmed V and J ends, which lost 0 bases and 2 bases, there was a span of 2 bases.

The chain couples TRBV6-5 to TRBJ2-2; the D is unclear. CDR1 and CDR2 from the germline V gene are MNHEY and SVGAGI. V was trimmed by 8 bases and J by 5 bases, leaving 9 bases between them. The CDR3 is made up of 12 amino acids. The CDR3 DNA reads TGTGCCAGCCATAGGGTGACCGGGGAGCTGTTTTTT. Its protein product is CASHRVTGELFF.

The V gene is TRBV4-2, the J gene TRBJ1-1, with a possible D match to TRBD1 (5 bases). The V end lost 4 bases, the J end lost 3 bases, and 15 bases lay between the germline ends. The CDR3 is made up of 15 amino acids. Germline-derived CDR1 and CDR2 are LGHNA and YNFKEQ. The CDR3 region has the DNA TGTGCCAGCAGCCCGGGGGAAGTTGCGGACACTGAAGCTTTCTTT. It translates to CASSPGEVADTEAFF.

J is TRBJ2-1 and V is TRBV27; TRBD1 matches at 12 bases. Germline values: CDR1 MNHEY, CDR2 SMNVEV (reference sequence). Unmatched junction bases numbered 6, after V lost 2 bases and J lost 7 bases. This CDR3 is 16 amino acids long. Written as DNA, the CDR3 is TGTGCCAGCAGTTTAGGCCCGGGACAGGGGGCGAATGAGCAGTTCTTC. Protein: CASSLGPGQGANEQFF.

This clone is a singleton in its sample. V gene TRBV30 combines with J gene TRBJ2-5, with D tentatively TRBD1 (5 bases). The germline V gene has CDR1 GTSNPN and CDR2 SVGIG (reference sequence). V was clipped by 1 base and J by 0 bases, with 12 bases between them. The CDR3 loop spans 15 amino acids. In nucleotides, the CDR3 is TGTGCCTGGAGTGAGAGACAGTGGTACCAAGAGACCCAGTACTTC. Translating it yields CAWSERQWYQETQYF.

The gene calls are TRBV18 and TRBJ2-1, with D possibly TRBD1 on 6 matching bases. Germline V gene sequence: CDR1 KGHSH, CDR2 LQKENI. The ends were cut back, 8 bases at V and 5 bases at J, with 16 bases in the middle. This CDR3 is built from 14 residues. In DNA, the CDR3 is TGTGCCAGCGCCAATTCGGGACAAGACAATGAGCAGTTCTTC. Its translation is CASANSGQDNEQFF.

V gene TRBV28 combines with J gene TRBJ1-1, with D maybe TRBD1 (6 bases). This CDR3 spans 12 amino acids. Germline-derived CDR1 and CDR2 are MDHEN and SYDVKM. Between the trimmed V and J ends, which lost 9 bases and 4 bases, there was a span of 12 bases. Here the CDR3 reads CASAGARTEAFF. CDR3 sequence (DNA): TGTGCCAGTGCGGGGGCTCGCACTGAAGCTTTCTTT.

This chain uses TRBV6-5 with TRBJ1-5; TRBD1 aligns across 7 bases. The CDR3 covers 14 residues. Per the germline V gene, CDR1 is MNHEY and CDR2 is SVGAGI. The J segment lost 3 bases and the V segment lost 5 bases, leaving 4 bases of the junction unmatched. DNA of the CDR3: TGTGCCAGCAGTACGACAGGGTTCAATCAGCCCCAGCATTTT. Protein product: CASSTTGFNQPQHF.

The chain recombines TRBV28 with TRBJ1-5; D possibly corresponds to TRBD1 (6 bases). This CDR3 is built from 16 residues. Germline-derived CDR1 and CDR2 are MDHEN and SYDVKM. Between the trimmed V and J ends, which lost 3 bases and 5 bases, there was a span of 17 bases. The CDR3 nucleotides read TGTGCCAGCAGTTTTTGGACCGGGGGCTCCGATCAGCCCCAGCATTTT. This translates into CASSFWTGGSDQPQHF. The whole variable domain, remainder taken from reference TRBV28 and TRBJ1-5, is DVKVTQSSRYLVKRTGEKVFLECVQDMDHENMFWYRQDPGLGLRLIYFSYDVKMKEKGDIPEGYSVSREKKERFSLILESASTNQTSMYLCASSFWTGGSDQPQHFGDGTRLSIL.

The rearrangement joins TRBV13 to TRBJ2-2, with D perhaps TRBD1 (6 bases). The CDR3 is made up of 17 amino acids. CDR1 is PRHDT, CDR2 FYEKMQ, per germline (reference sequence). Trimming pared 5 bases from V and 4 bases from J, leaving 20 bases between. CDR3 DNA sequence: TGTGCCAGCAGCCCGTCCCGTGTTAGGGGGAGCACCGGGGAGCTGTTTTTT. Encoded protein: CASSPSRVRGSTGELFF.

J is TRBJ2-5 and V is TRBV20-1; D remains unclear. The CDR3 length is 11 residues. Germline loops: CDR1 DFQATT, CDR2 SNEGSKA (reference sequence). V gave up 3 bases and J gave up 5 bases, with 7 bases separating them. CDR3 DNA sequence: TGCAGTGCTAGTTTTCTGGAGACCCAGTACTTC. Translated: CSASFLETQYF.

The V call is TRBV7-2, the J call TRBJ2-7; 9 bases agree with TRBD1. CDR1 and CDR2 from the germline V gene are SGHTA and FQGNSA. This CDR3 is built from 15 residues. V lost 4 bases to trimming and J lost 3 bases; unmatched junction nucleotides: 7. The CDR3 DNA reads TGTGCCAGCAGCTCCGGGACAGGGTTTCGCTACGAGCAGTACTTC. Translating gives CASSSGTGFRYEQYF.

The CDR3 DNA sequence: TGTGCCAGCAGCTCCACCCGCCGGCAGCATACGCAGTATTTT. Protein: CASSSTRRQHTQYF. The chain combines TRBV7-2 with TRBJ2-3, with unresolved D. Germline V gives CDR1 SGHTA, CDR2 FQGNSA. V was trimmed by 4 bases and J by 7 bases, leaving 15 bases between them. The CDR3 spans 14 residues.

J is TRBJ2-2 and V is TRBV19; D perhaps matches TRBD1 (6 bases). The germline CDR1 and CDR2 sequences are LNHDA and SQIVND (reference sequence). V lost 0 bases, J lost 13 bases, and 6 bases lay in between. The CDR3 covers 11 residues. Written as DNA, the CDR3 is TGTGCCAGTAGTATAGAGACAGGGCTGTTTTTT. As protein: CASSIETGLFF.

This rearrangement joins TRBV28 to TRBJ2-1; maybe TRBD2 (5 bases). Trimming stripped 3 bases from V and 0 bases from J, with 12 bases between. The CDR3 totals 16 residues. The germline CDR1 and CDR2 sequences are MDHEN and SYDVKM. The CDR3 nucleotides read TGTGCCAGCAGTTTCAGAGGGCCGGGCTCCTACAATGAGCAGTTCTTC. It is translated as CASSFRGPGSYNEQFF.

V usage is TRBV28 and J usage is TRBJ2-7; TRBD1 is a possible D gene (6 bases). Germline CDR1 is MDHEN and CDR2 is SYDVKM. V gave up 5 bases and J gave up 2 bases, with 10 bases separating them. The CDR3 totals 13 residues. The CDR3 spells CASSPQGPYEQYF. In DNA, the CDR3 is TGTGCCAGCAGTCCACAGGGACCCTACGAGCAGTACTTC.

The rearrangement uses TRBV5-1 and TRBJ2-2, with D tentatively TRBD2 (6 bases). Germline CDR1 and CDR2: SGHRS and YFSETQ. This CDR3 contains 14 residues. Trimming pared 1 base from V and 6 bases from J, leaving 10 bases between. The CDR3 protein is CASSLIGGAGELFF. In DNA form, the CDR3 reads TGCGCCAGCAGCTTGATCGGGGGTGCCGGGGAGCTGTTTTTT.

The rearrangement uses TRBV6-6 and TRBJ2-7; 10 nucleotides match TRBD1. V shed 5 bases and J 4 bases; nucleotides not matched to a gene: 8. The CDR3 totals 15 residues. CDR1 and CDR2 from the germline V gene are MNHNY and SVGAGI (reference sequence). The DNA for the CDR3 is TGTGCCAGCAGTCCGAGCCCGGGACAGGGGTACGAGCAGTACGTC. Translation gives CASSPSPGQGYEQYV.

The chain recombines TRBV7-9 with TRBJ1-1; no firm D call. Germline assignment: CDR1 SEHNR and CDR2 FQNEAQ (reference sequence). The V gene lost 4 bases and the J gene lost 7 bases, with 10 bases spanning the gap. The CDR3 contains 12 residues. CDR3 DNA sequence: TGTGCCAGCAGCTGGGTGAGGGTTGAAGCTTTCTTT. Translated: CASSWVRVEAFF.

This clone was seen a single time. The chain has TRBV5-5 and TRBJ2-1; no firm D call. Trimming cost V 0 bases and J 0 bases, with 10 bases left between them. Germline V gene data show CDR1 as SGHKS and CDR2 as YYEKEE (reference sequence). The CDR3 totals 16 residues. The CDR3 DNA is TGTGCCAGCAGCTTGGGAGCCCACTCCTCCTACAATGAGCAGTTCTTC. Amino acid sequence: CASSLGAHSSYNEQFF.

This clone appeared once. This chain connects TRBV7-2 to TRBJ2-1, with D tentatively TRBD1 (5 bases). From germline, CDR1 is SGHTA and CDR2 FQGNSA. The CDR3 has 14 residues. V was shortened by 3 bases and J by 2 bases, with 8 bases between the two germline ends. The CDR3, as DNA: TGTGCCAGCAGCTTTCAGGGTCCCTACAATGAGCAGTTCTTC. Protein sequence: CASSFQGPYNEQFF. Drawing the rest from reference TRBV7-2 and TRBJ2-1, the complete variable domain is GAGVSQSPSNKVTEKGKDVELRCDPISGHTALYWYRQSLGQGLEFLIYFQGNSAPDKSGLPSDRFSAERTGGSVSTLTIQRTQQEDSAVYLCASSFQGPYNEQFFGPGTRLTVL.

The rearrangement uses TRBV18 and TRBJ1-5; TRBD1 matches at 8 bases. This CDR3 contains 14 residues. Germline V gene sequence: CDR1 KGHSH, CDR2 LQKENI. With 3 bases clipped from V and 4 bases from J, the junction kept 2 bases outside the gene matches. The CDR3 DNA reads as TGTGCCAGCTCACCCGACAGGGGAAATCAGCCCCAGCATTTT. Amino acids: CASSPDRGNQPQHF. Supplemented by reference TRBV18 and TRBJ1-5, the full variable domain reads NAGVMQNPRHLVRRRGQEARLRCSPMKGHSHVYWYRQLPEEGLKFMVYLQKENIIDESGMPKERFSAEFPKEGPSILRIQQVVRGDSAAYFCASSPDRGNQPQHFGDGTRLSIL.

The gene calls are TRBV10-3 and TRBJ1-5; D is ambiguous. This CDR3 has 13 amino acids. With 5 bases removed from V and 3 bases from J, the gap between germline ends came to 8 bases. The germline CDR1 and CDR2 sequences are ENHRY and SYGVKD. The CDR3 sequence is CAISSRDNQPQHF. DNA of the CDR3: TGTGCCATCAGTTCTCGGGACAATCAGCCCCAGCATTTT.

V gene TRBV5-8 combines with J gene TRBJ2-5; D assignment may be TRBD1 or TRBD2 (6 bases each). CDR1 SGHTS and CDR2 YDEGEE come from the germline V gene. V dropped 6 bases and J dropped 5 bases, with 20 bases sitting between them. The length of the CDR3 is 15 residues. For the CDR3, the DNA is TGTGCCAGCACCCTCGGGGGCAGTCCCTCGGAGACCCAGTACTTC. It encodes CASTLGGSPSETQYF.

V and J are TRBV19 and TRBJ2-2; 9 bases are a match to TRBD2. V lost 5 bases to trimming and J lost 5 bases; unmatched junction nucleotides: 6. The CDR3 is made up of 15 amino acids. Germline V lookup: CDR1 LNHDA, CDR2 SQIVND (reference sequence). This CDR3 is CASSYRTSVTGELFF. The CDR3 DNA reads TGTGCCAGTAGTTATCGGACTAGCGTTACCGGGGAGCTGTTTTTT.

This clone has only one observation. The chain is built from TRBV18 and TRBJ1-1, with 7 nucleotides matching TRBD1. Germline CDR1 reads KGHSH; CDR2 reads LQKENI. This CDR3 has 14 amino acids. V was pared by 4 bases and J by 3 bases, with 5 bases of the junction left unmatched. The CDR3 coding sequence is TGTGCCAGCTCACTAGGGGGCCGGGACACTGAAGCTTTCTTT. Translated, it gives CASSLGGRDTEAFF.

This chain uses TRBV6-5 with TRBJ1-1; maybe TRBD1 (6 bases). Looked up from germline, CDR1 is MNHEY and CDR2 is SVGAGI. CDR3 length equals 15 residues. The V end lost 4 bases, the J end lost 1 base, and 13 bases lay between the germline ends. The CDR3 DNA is TGTGCCAGCAGTTTTCCGGGGGCGGGGAACACTGAAGCTTTCTTT. It encodes CASSFPGAGNTEAFF.

The chain joins TRBV7-2 to TRBJ2-2; 11 bases map to TRBD1. The CDR3 totals 16 residues. The V gene end was trimmed by 5 bases and the J gene end by 2 bases; junction bases not matched to a gene: 4. Germline-derived CDR1 and CDR2 are SGHTA and FQGNSA. The CDR3 DNA reads TGTGCCAGCAGCCCACGGACAGGGGGCAACACCGGGGAGCTGTTTTTT. Translating gives CASSPRTGGNTGELFF.

The chain combines TRBV4-2 with TRBJ1-3, with TRBD1 matching over 7 bases. After removal of 0 bases from V and 6 bases from J, the junction contained 8 bases not matched to a gene. Germline V CDR1 and CDR2: LGHNA, YNFKEQ. This CDR3 contains 16 residues. The CDR3: CASSQEVGTASNTIYF. The CDR3 coding sequence is TGTGCCAGCAGCCAAGAAGTGGGGACAGCATCAAACACCATATATTTT.

This sequence joins TRBV6-5 and TRBJ2-1; D is perhaps TRBD1 (6 bases). The CDR3 has 13 residues. Germline assignment: CDR1 MNHEY and CDR2 SVGAGI. V lost 5 bases to trimming and J lost 9 bases, with 14 bases between them. CDR3 sequence (DNA): TGTGCCAGCAGTAACGTCAGGGGCGCTGAGCAGTTCTTC. Protein sequence: CASSNVRGAEQFF.

In DNA, the CDR3 is TGCGCCAGCAGCGCCCTCCCGGGACAGGGGAGCACCGGGGAGCTGTTTTTT. It encodes CASSALPGQGSTGELFF. The V and J genes are TRBV5-1 and TRBJ2-2; 10 bases line up with TRBD1. V lost 4 bases and J lost 4; bases outside the gene matches: 10. Germline V gene data show CDR1 as SGHRS and CDR2 as YFSETQ. The CDR3 runs 17 residues. Drawing the rest from reference TRBV5-1 and TRBJ2-2, the complete variable domain is KAGVTQTPRYLIKTRGQQVTLSCSPISGHRSVSWYQQTPGQGLQFLFEYFSETQRNKGNFPGRFSGRQFSNSRSEMNVSTLELGDSALYLCASSALPGQGSTGELFFGEGSRLTVL.